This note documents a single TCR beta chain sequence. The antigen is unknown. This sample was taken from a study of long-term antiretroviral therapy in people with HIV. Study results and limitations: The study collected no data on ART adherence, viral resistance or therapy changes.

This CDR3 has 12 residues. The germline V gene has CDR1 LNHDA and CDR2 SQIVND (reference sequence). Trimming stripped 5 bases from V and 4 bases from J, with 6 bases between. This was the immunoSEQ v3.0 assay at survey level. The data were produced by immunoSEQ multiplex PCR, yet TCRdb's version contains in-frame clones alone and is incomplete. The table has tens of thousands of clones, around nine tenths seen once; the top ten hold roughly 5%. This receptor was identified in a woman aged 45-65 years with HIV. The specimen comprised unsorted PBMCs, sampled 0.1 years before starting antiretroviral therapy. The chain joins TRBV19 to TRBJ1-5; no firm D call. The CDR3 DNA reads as TGTGCCAGTAGTGGTTCTAATCAGCCCCAGCATTTT. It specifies CASSGSNQPQHF.